The following is a TCR beta chain sequence with its context. This specimen comes from a study of blood T cell repertoires in COVID-19. Study-wide background: Whether acute or convalescent, the COVID-19 samples came from the United States, Italy and Spain. Nucleic acid was either cDNA or gDNA, and it came from T cells, B-cell-depleted T cells, or PBMCs.

Authors' methods: Reference gene primer amplification gave nucleated cell count estimates. Clones were sequenced by immunoSEQ multiplex PCR, and TCRdb holds only the in-frame ones, with some missing. V and J calls and clone size are those listed in that table; D and trimming were worked out from the DNA. The sample yields roughly 100,000 clones, around four fifths seen once. V was cut by 7 bases and J by 11 bases, with 17 bases left in between. This CDR3 comprises 12 residues. The germline CDR1 and CDR2 sequences are SNHLY and FYNNEI. The J gene is TRBJ1-2, the V gene TRBV2; a weak D match, TRBD1 (5 bases). Sequencing was carried out using peripheral blood. This sequence was found in a woman over 75 with acute or convalescent COVID-19. The CDR3, as DNA: TGTGCCAGCACCCCGGGACTCTCTAGGTACACCTTC. It encodes CASTPGLSRYTF.